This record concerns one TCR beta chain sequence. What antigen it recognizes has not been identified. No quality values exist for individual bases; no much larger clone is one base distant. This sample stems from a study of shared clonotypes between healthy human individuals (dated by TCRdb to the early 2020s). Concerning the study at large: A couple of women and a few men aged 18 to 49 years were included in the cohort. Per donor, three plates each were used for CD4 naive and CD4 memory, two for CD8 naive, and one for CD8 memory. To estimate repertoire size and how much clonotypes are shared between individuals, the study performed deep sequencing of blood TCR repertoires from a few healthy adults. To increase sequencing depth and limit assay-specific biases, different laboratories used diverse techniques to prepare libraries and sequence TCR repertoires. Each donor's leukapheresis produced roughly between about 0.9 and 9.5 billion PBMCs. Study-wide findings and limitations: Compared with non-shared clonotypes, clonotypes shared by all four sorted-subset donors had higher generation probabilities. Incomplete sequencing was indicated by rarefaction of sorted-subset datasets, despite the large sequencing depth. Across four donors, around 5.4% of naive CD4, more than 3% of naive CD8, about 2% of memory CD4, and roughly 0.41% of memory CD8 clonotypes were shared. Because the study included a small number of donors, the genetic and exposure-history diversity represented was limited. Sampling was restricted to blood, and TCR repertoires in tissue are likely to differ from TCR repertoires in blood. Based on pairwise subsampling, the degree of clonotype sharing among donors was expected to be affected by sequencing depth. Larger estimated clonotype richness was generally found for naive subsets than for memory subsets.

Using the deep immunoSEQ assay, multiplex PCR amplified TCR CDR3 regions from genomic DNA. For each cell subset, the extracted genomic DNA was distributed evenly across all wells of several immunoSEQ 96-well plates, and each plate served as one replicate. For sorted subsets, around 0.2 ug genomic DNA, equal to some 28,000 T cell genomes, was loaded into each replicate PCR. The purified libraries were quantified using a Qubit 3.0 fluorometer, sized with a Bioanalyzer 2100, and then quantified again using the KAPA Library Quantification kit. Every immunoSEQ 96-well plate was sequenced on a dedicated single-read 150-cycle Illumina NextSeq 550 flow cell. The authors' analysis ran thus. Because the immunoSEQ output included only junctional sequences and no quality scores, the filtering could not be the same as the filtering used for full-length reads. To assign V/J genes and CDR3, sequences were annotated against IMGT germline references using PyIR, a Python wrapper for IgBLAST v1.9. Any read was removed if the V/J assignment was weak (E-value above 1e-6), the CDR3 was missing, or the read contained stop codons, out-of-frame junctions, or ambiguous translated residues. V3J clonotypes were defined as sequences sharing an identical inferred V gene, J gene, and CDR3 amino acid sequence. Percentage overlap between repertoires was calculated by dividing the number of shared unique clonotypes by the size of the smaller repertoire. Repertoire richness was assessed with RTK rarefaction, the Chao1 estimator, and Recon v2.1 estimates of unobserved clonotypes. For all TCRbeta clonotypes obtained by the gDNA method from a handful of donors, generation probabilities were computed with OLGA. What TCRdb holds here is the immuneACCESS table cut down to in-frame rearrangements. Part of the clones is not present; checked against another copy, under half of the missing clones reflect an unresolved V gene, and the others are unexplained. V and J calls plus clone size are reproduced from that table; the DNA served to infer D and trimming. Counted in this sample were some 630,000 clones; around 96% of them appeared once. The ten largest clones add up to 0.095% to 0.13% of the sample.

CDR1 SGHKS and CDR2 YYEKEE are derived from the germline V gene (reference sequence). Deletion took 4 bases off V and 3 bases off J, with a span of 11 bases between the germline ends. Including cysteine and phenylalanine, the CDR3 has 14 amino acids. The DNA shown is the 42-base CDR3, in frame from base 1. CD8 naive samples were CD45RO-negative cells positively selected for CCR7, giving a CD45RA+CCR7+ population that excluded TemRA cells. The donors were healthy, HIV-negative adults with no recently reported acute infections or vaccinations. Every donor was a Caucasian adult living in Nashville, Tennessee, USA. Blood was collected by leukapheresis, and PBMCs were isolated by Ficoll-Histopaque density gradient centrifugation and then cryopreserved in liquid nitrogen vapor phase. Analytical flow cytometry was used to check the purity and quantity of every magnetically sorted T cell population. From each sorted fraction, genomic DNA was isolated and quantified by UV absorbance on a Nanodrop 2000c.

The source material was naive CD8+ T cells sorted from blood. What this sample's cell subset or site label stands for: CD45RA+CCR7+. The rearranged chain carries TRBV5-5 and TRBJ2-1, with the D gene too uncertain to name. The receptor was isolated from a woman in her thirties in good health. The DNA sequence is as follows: TGTGCCAGCAGCACGACTTGGGGCTACAATGAGCAGTTCTTC. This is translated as CASSTTWGYNEQFF.